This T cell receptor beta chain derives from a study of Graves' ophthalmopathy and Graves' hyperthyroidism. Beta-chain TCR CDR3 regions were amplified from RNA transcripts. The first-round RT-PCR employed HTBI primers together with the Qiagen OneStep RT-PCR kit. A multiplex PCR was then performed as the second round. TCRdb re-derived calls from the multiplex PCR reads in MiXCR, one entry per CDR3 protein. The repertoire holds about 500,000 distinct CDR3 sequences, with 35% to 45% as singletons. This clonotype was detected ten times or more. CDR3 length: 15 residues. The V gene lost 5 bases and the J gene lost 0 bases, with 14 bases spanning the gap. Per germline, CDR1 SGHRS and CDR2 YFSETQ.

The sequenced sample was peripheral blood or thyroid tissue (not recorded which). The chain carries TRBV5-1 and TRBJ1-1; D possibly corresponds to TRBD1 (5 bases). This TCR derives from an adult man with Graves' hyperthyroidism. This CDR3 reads CASRADDSMNTEAFF. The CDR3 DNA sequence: TGCGCCAGCAGAGCTGACGACAGCATGAACACTGAAGCTTTCTTT.